These 24 T cell receptor beta chains share one sample of origin, sequenced in a study of blood T cell repertoires in COVID-19. Here immunoSEQ multiplex PCR was the method, and the copy in TCRdb shows in-frame clones only, minus some. This sample carries 200,000 or so clones, about four fifths of them seen once, and the ten largest clones take about 1.3%. The sequenced sample was PBMCs or T cells enriched from blood (not recorded which). The receptors shown here come from a woman in her forties with acute COVID-19.

In this sample, this clone turned up once. The chain joins TRBV15 to TRBJ2-7; 7 bases map to TRBD1. This CDR3 contains 15 residues. V lost 1 base to trimming and J lost 3 bases; unmatched junction nucleotides: 6. Germline CDR1 is LNHNV and CDR2 is YYDKDF (reference sequence). The CDR3 is CATSRARAGGYEQYF. The CDR3 DNA reads TGTGCCACCAGCAGAGCCCGGGCAGGGGGCTACGAGCAGTACTTC.

V gene TRBV12-3 or TRBV12-4 combines with J gene TRBJ1-6; 7 bases align to TRBD1. CDR3 length equals 13 residues. The junction had 3 bases not matched to a gene; V was cut back by 6 bases and J by 7 bases. DNA for the CDR3: TGTGCCAGCAGAGGACAGGCGAATTCACCCCTCCACTTT. It is translated as CASRGQANSPLHF.

The rearrangement links TRBV7-2 to TRBJ1-6; D unclear. Germline values: CDR1 SGHTA, CDR2 FQGNSA. This CDR3 is built from 13 residues. The V and J ends lost 1 base and 6 bases respectively, with 4 bases between them. The DNA of the CDR3 is TGTGCCAGCAGCTTAGGGCTTAATTCACCCCTCCACTTT. Its translation: CASSLGLNSPLHF.

The chain combines TRBV29-1 with TRBJ2-1; 11 positions agree with TRBD2. The CDR3 has 13 residues. The junction had 8 bases not matched to a gene; V was cut back by 4 bases and J by 12 bases. The V gene's germline CDR1 is SQVTM and CDR2 ANQGSEA. This CDR3 is CSVGGTSGQVQFF. In DNA form, the CDR3 reads TGCAGCGTTGGGGGGACTAGCGGCCAAGTGCAGTTCTTC.

J is TRBJ2-2 and V is TRBV30, with 7 positions matching TRBD2. Germline loops: CDR1 GTSNPN, CDR2 SVGIG (reference sequence). V gave up 4 bases and J gave up 5 bases; unmatched junction bases: 7. There are 14 residues in the CDR3. The CDR3, as DNA: TGTGCCTGGAAAAGACTAGCCCCTACCGGGGAGCTGTTTTTT. This encodes CAWKRLAPTGELFF. The full variable domain, its missing parts supplied by reference TRBV30 and TRBJ2-2, is SQTIHQWPATLVQPVGSPLSLECTVEGTSNPNLYWYRQAAGRGLQLLFYSVGIGQISSEVPQNLSASRPQDRQFILSSKKLLLSDSGFYLCAWKRLAPTGELFFGEGSRLTVL.

V and J are TRBV6-5 and TRBJ2-7; D is undetermined. The germline V gene has CDR1 MNHEY and CDR2 SVGAGI. V gave up 2 bases and J gave up 0 bases, with 8 bases separating them. The CDR3 spans 14 residues. This CDR3 is CASSYGQDSYEQYF. For the CDR3, the DNA is TGTGCCAGCAGTTACGGGCAGGACTCCTACGAGCAGTACTTC.

This rearrangement joins TRBV6-5 to TRBJ1-1; unclear D gene. Between the trimmed V and J ends, which lost 4 bases and 1 base, there was a span of 10 bases. The CDR3 extends over 14 amino acids. Germline V gene data show CDR1 as MNHEY and CDR2 as SVGAGI. Written as DNA, the CDR3 is TGTGCCAGCAGTTCCCGATGGGCGAACACTGAAGCTTTCTTT. This encodes CASSSRWANTEAFF.

This chain uses TRBV11-3 with TRBJ2-3; TRBD2 agrees at 9 bases. The germline V gene has CDR1 SGHNT and CDR2 YENEEA. J lost 4 bases, V lost 5 bases, and 10 bases had no gene match. The CDR3 has 16 residues. The CDR3 spells CASSVGLAGGPDTQYF. For the CDR3, the DNA is TGTGCCAGCAGCGTGGGACTAGCCGGAGGACCAGATACGCAGTATTTT.

V gene TRBV25-1 combines with J gene TRBJ2-2; 10 nucleotides line up with TRBD1. The germline gives CDR1 MGHDK, CDR2 SYGVNS. Trimming at V came to 4 bases and at J to 2 bases, leaving 1 base not matched to a gene. The CDR3 runs to 15 residues. CDR3 bases: TGTGCCAGCAGTGGACAGGGGGCAAACACCGGGGAGCTGTTTTTT. This sequence encodes CASSGQGANTGELFF.

V gene TRBV30 combines with J gene TRBJ1-6; possible D gene TRBD1, 5 bases. Germline assignment: CDR1 GTSNPN and CDR2 SVGIG (reference sequence). The CDR3 sequence is 15 residues long. V dropped 0 bases and J dropped 3 bases, with 9 bases sitting between them. CDR3 loop: CAWSVGGIYNSPLHF. The DNA of the CDR3 is TGTGCCTGGAGTGTGGGGGGGATCTATAATTCACCCCTCCACTTT. Full variable domain (remainder filled in from reference TRBV30 and TRBJ1-6): SQTIHQWPATLVQPVGSPLSLECTVEGTSNPNLYWYRQAAGRGLQLLFYSVGIGQISSEVPQNLSASRPQDRQFILSSKKLLLSDSGFYLCAWSVGGIYNSPLHFGNGTRLTVT.

Only one count was recorded for this clone. The chain recombines TRBV6-2 or TRBV6-3 with TRBJ2-7; the D gene is possibly TRBD1 (6 bases). The length of the CDR3 is 14 residues. Germline CDR1 is MNHEY and CDR2 is SVGEGT. Trimming took 5 bases from V and 6 from J, leaving 17 bases between them. Here the CDR3 reads CASSHPGQSIEQYF. The CDR3 DNA sequence: TGTGCCAGCAGTCATCCGGGACAATCGATCGAGCAGTACTTC.

The chain uses TRBV18 and TRBJ1-6, with a possible D match to TRBD1 (5 bases). The CDR3 has 15 residues. CDR1 is KGHSH, CDR2 LQKENI, per germline. The germline V and J ends were trimmed by 6 bases and 9 bases, with 18 bases remaining between them. The CDR3 region is CASSPATVIGSPLHF. The CDR3 coding sequence is TGTGCCAGCTCTCCCGCGACAGTCATAGGTTCACCCCTCCACTTT.

The chain couples TRBV28 to TRBJ1-2; no clear D gene. V was clipped by 2 bases and J by 3 bases, with 4 bases between them. Germline-derived CDR1 and CDR2 are MDHEN and SYDVKM. This CDR3 spans 12 amino acids. CDR3 sequence (DNA): TGTGCCAGCAGTTTACGCGACTATGGCTACACCTTC. Protein: CASSLRDYGYTF.

With respect to this clone: The DNA is left out, because the CDR3 cannot be placed on it with certainty; the CDR3 is given as TCRdb lists it. V usage is TRBV6-6 and J usage is TRBJ1-2; no DNA check was done on the table's D call, TRBD1. Germline V gene data show CDR1 as MNHNY and CDR2 as SVGAGI (reference sequence). Termini included, the CDR3 measures 14 amino acids. This CDR3 is CASSTSGQGYGYTF.

The CDR3 DNA sequence: TGTGCCAGCAGCGCAACCCTCAGCCCCGACAGAGCCTATGGCTACACCTTC. Encoded protein: CASSATLSPDRAYGYTF. The chain combines TRBV7-6 with TRBJ1-2; D is possibly TRBD1 (5 bases). The germline V gene has CDR1 SGHVS and CDR2 FNYEAQ. The CDR3 consists of 17 residues. With 5 bases removed from V and 4 bases from J, the gap between germline ends came to 23 bases.

V and J are TRBV3-1 (or the pseudogene TRBV3-2) and TRBJ2-5, with D tentatively TRBD1 (6 bases). Deletions cut 3 bases from V and 2 bases from J, with 10 bases between. CDR3 length: 14 amino acids. Germline CDR1 is LGHDT and CDR2 is YNNKEL (reference sequence). The DNA of the CDR3 is TGTGCCAGCAGCCAGCCAGGGGCGCAAGAGACCCAGTACTTC. Translated, it gives CASSQPGAQETQYF.

CDR3 nucleotides: TGTGCCAGCAGTTTAGCGTCCACCCCCTACGAGCAGTACTTC. This codes for CASSLASTPYEQYF. The rearrangement joins TRBV28 to TRBJ2-7; D remains unclear. The CDR3 length is 14 residues. Germline-derived CDR1 and CDR2 are MDHEN and SYDVKM. Trimming cost V 2 bases and J 2 bases, with 10 bases left between them.

The chain has TRBV7-8 and TRBJ1-1; 8 bases fit TRBD1. V lost 4 bases, J lost 5 bases, and 6 bases stayed unmatched. CDR1 and CDR2 from the germline V gene are SGHVS and FQNEAQ. The CDR3 covers 14 residues. This CDR3 is CASSWQGAGTEAFF. The CDR3, as DNA: TGTGCCAGCAGCTGGCAGGGGGCAGGGACTGAAGCTTTCTTT.

The chain links TRBV18 to TRBJ2-7; D remains unclear. Germline CDR1 reads KGHSH; CDR2 reads LQKENI. CDR3 size: 16 residues. Trimming took 6 bases from V and 1 from J, leaving 19 bases between them. The chain's CDR3 is CASSLEFSLLSYEQYF. The CDR3 coding sequence is TGTGCCAGCTCCCTCGAATTTAGCCTGCTTTCCTACGAGCAGTACTTC.

The chain links TRBV10-3 to TRBJ1-5; D ambiguous. The CDR3 covers 13 residues. Looked up from germline, CDR1 is ENHRY and CDR2 is SYGVKD. Trimming removed 0 bases from V and 5 bases from J, with 5 bases in between. The CDR3 reads CAISESTYQPQHF. The CDR3 DNA sequence: TGTGCCATCAGTGAGTCGACTTATCAGCCCCAGCATTTT.

V gene TRBV7-2 combines with J gene TRBJ2-5, with a tentative D call TRBD1 (6 bases). The CDR3 spans 13 residues. From germline, CDR1 is SGHTA and CDR2 FQGNSA. The V gene lost 3 bases and the J gene lost 5 bases, with 10 bases spanning the gap. The CDR3 DNA follows: TGTGCCAGCAGCTTGCAGGGGTTTGAGACCCAGTACTTC. Translating it yields CASSLQGFETQYF.

The CDR3 spells CASEATGGTGNTEAFF. The CDR3 DNA sequence: TGCGCCAGCGAAGCGACAGGGGGAACGGGGAACACTGAAGCTTTCTTT. V and J are TRBV5-1 and TRBJ1-1; the match to TRBD1 covers 9 bases. Per the germline V gene, CDR1 is SGHRS and CDR2 is YFSETQ. The CDR3 has 16 amino acids. V shed 7 bases, J shed 1 base, and the junction held 11 bases outside the gene matches. The full variable domain, in which reference TRBV5-1 and TRBJ1-1 provide the parts outside the CDR3, is KAGVTQTPRYLIKTRGQQVTLSCSPISGHRSVSWYQQTPGQGLQFLFEYFSETQRNKGNFPGRFSGRQFSNSRSEMNVSTLELGDSALYLCASEATGGTGNTEAFFGQGTRLTVV.

The chain has TRBV9 and TRBJ2-1, with 10 bases lining up with TRBD2. CDR1 SGDLS and CDR2 YYNGEE come from the germline V gene. CDR3 length: 19 amino acids. V lost 3 bases and J lost 4; bases outside the gene matches: 16. The CDR3 spells CASSDPGLAGATLYNEQFF. The CDR3 region has the DNA TGTGCCAGCAGCGATCCGGGGCTAGCGGGGGCTACCCTTTACAATGAGCAGTTCTTC.

This chain uses TRBV27 with TRBJ1-2; 8 bases fit TRBD1. J was trimmed by 0 bases and V by 5 bases; bases with no gene match: 2. This CDR3 has 14 residues. CDR1 is MNHEY and CDR2 is SMNVEV in the germline V gene (reference sequence). In nucleotides, the CDR3 is TGTGCCAGCAGTCGGACAGGGCCTAACTATGGCTACACCTTC. Its protein is CASSRTGPNYGYTF.